The sequence of this T cell receptor (beta chain) was determined in a study of blood T cell repertoires in COVID-19 (dated by TCRdb to 2019 to 2021). Notes on the research overall: The collaborator samples originated in the United States, Italy and Spain and spanned the acute and convalescent phases of COVID-19. Subjects who had been exposed to COVID-19, were actively infected with it, or had recovered from it provided the deeply sampled blood TCRbeta repertoires that made up the dataset. The material from the prospective study consisted of cDNA or gDNA derived from T cells, B-cell-depleted T cells, or PBMCs. The sample metadata nearly always contained a de-identified subject ID, COVID-19 status, age in years and sex. Where HLA class I and class II types were available, the types were taken from metadata supplied by the sample provider, not from assay-based typing. The repertoires were released in a freely available public database meant as a resource for research on the immune response to SARS-CoV-2. Samples came from the ongoing ImmuneRACE study (first 160 participants) plus 1,254 subjects from 6 global collaborators.

Taken from the germline V gene, the CDR1 and CDR2 loops are KGHSH and LQKENI. The cysteine opens and the phenylalanine closes a CDR3 of 13 amino acids. Left in the record is the CDR3 DNA by itself, 39 bases read in frame from the first base. V is pared back by 3 bases and J by 1 base, with 6 bases lying between the germline termini. Broad study findings and their caveats: How much clinical and demographic metadata was included differed by source and by participant, and the metadata was provided uncurated.

This clone was seen a few times. Its antigen remains undetermined. No quality values exist for individual bases; no much larger clone is one base distant. The immunoSEQ Assay, a bias-controlled multiplex PCR, was used to amplify TCRbeta CDR3 regions from genomic DNA. The authors' pipeline ran thus. The number of nucleated cells in each sample was estimated by amplification of reference gene primers within the assay. Sequence reads were collapsed and filtered to measure the absolute abundance of every unique TCRbeta CDR3 rearrangement. For each sample, productive Simpson clonality was calculated by taking the square root of Simpson's diversity index across productive rearrangements. TCRdb holds this immuneACCESS table with in-frame rearrangements only. Some clones are missing; in checked studies, unresolved V genes explain under half, and the rest has no known cause. Clonal size and the V and J genes are those of that table, whereas D and trimming came from the DNA. Counted in this sample were 150,000 to 200,000 clones; around 78% of them appeared once. 2.5% to 3% of the sample goes to the ten largest clones.

The collaborating institutions used their own protocols to collect whole blood in K2EDTA tubes. For TCRbeta analysis, collaborator samples were shipped as frozen whole blood, as isolated PBMCs, or as DNA extracted from either sample type. The source of this sequence is a woman older than 75 with active or convalescent COVID-19. Sequenced sample: peripheral blood. The sequence is built from TRBV18 and TRBJ1-1, with no reliable assignment of the D segment. CDR3 loop: CASSPLSNTEAFF. In nucleotides, the sequence is TGTGCCAGCTCACCCCTATCGAACACTGAAGCTTTCTTT.